This TCR beta chain comes out of a study of blood T cell repertoires in COVID-19. The authors' processing: Nucleated cell number was recorded as an estimate derived from reference gene primer amplification. The assay was immunoSEQ multiplex PCR, and TCRdb's table has in-frame clones only and misses some. D and trimming were read from the DNA, whereas the V and J calls and clone size are those reported in that table. The data hold 150,000 to 200,000 clones, with 65% to 85% observed a single time. Germline CDR1 reads SGHTA; CDR2 reads FQGNSA. This CDR3 region has 15 residues. V was cut by 5 bases and J by 4 bases, with 17 bases left in between. Cohorts were assigned according to the clinical history that participants reported.

The sequence was collected from a man in his forties who had recovered from COVID-19. V and J are TRBV7-2 and TRBJ1-2; a possible D gene is TRBD1 (6 bases). The material sequenced was PBMCs or T cells enriched from blood (not recorded which). CDR3 nucleotides: TGTGCCAGCAGCCCGAGCACAGGGCAAGCCTATGGCTACACCTTC. Translating gives CASSPSTGQAYGYTF. Full variable domain (remainder filled in from reference TRBV7-2 and TRBJ1-2): GAGVSQSPSNKVTEKGKDVELRCDPISGHTALYWYRQSLGQGLEFLIYFQGNSAPDKSGLPSDRFSAERTGGSVSTLTIQRTQQEDSAVYLCASSPSTGQAYGYTFGSGTRLTVV.